This T cell receptor (beta chain) was observed in a study of cytomegalovirus exposure and HLA in healthy donors. Germline-derived CDR1 and CDR2 are LNHDA and SQIVND (reference sequence). V dropped 3 bases and J dropped 8 bases, with 4 bases sitting between them. The CDR3 is made up of 11 amino acids. Study conclusions and caveats: Using a false discovery rate of 0.05, a later analysis showed that approximately 16,000 TCR beta sequences were associated with HLA alleles.

This clone was picked up a small number of times. Its target is unknown. PCR primers comprised 60 Vbeta and 13 Jbeta primers. Assay used: immunoSEQ multiplex PCR; TCRdb lists only in-frame clones, some missing. The table shows about 120,000 clones, with 65% to 85% occurring only once. This rearrangement joins TRBV19 to TRBJ1-4; D unresolved. The sample was PBMCs. The receptor comes from a woman aged 40 to 50 in good health and CMV-seropositive. CDR3 DNA sequence: TGTGCCAGTAGTATGCGCGAAAAACTGTTTTTT. Protein product: CASSMREKLFF.